This passage covers 24 T cell receptor beta chains from one sample sequenced in a study of Graves' ophthalmopathy and Graves' hyperthyroidism. From RNA, the CDR3 regions of TCR beta chains were amplified and sequenced. HTBI primers served in a first-round RT-PCR, which a second-round multiplex PCR followed. TCRdb re-analysed the multiplex PCR reads in MiXCR, keeping a single row per CDR3 protein. The data show over 650,000 distinct CDR3 sequences, under 50% seen once. Sequenced sample: peripheral blood. These receptors were collected from an adult man with Graves' ophthalmopathy.

The chain is built from TRBV5-1 and TRBJ2-7; TRBD2 might be the D (6 bases). Germline CDR1 SGHRS, CDR2 YFSETQ. V was clipped by 7 bases and J by 6 bases, with 23 bases between them. The CDR3 totals 15 residues. DNA of the CDR3: TGCGCCAGCCTGGCTGGGTCCGGGGGAGTGGGCGAGCAGTACTTC. Encoded protein: CASLAGSGGVGEQYF.

The chain employs TRBV29-1 and TRBJ2-7; TRBD2 agrees at 9 bases. J gave up 2 bases and V 6 bases, and 14 bases lay outside the gene matches. The germline V gene has CDR1 SQVTM and CDR2 ANQGSEA. This CDR3 has 16 residues. CDR3 amino acids: CSVGAPSGRSTYEQYF. The CDR3 DNA sequence: TGCAGCGTGGGGGCCCCCAGCGGGAGGTCTACCTACGAGCAGTACTTC.

The rearrangement joins TRBV29-1 to TRBJ2-5; possible D gene TRBD1, 7 bases. Trimming left V 6 bases short and J 7 bases short, with 15 bases between. The CDR3 is 12 residues long. Germline CDR1 and CDR2: SQVTM and ANQGSEA. CDR3 bases: TGCAGCGTCGGAGGGGGCGGAGGGACCCAGTACTTC. Its translation: CSVGGGGGTQYF. The variable domain in full, with the rest retrieved from reference TRBV29-1 and TRBJ2-5, is SAVISQKPSRDICQRGTSLTIQCQVDSQVTMMFWYRQQPGQSLTLIATANQGSEATYESGFVIDKFPISRPNLTFSTLTVSNMSPEDSSIYLCSVGGGGGTQYFGPGTRLLVL.

The chain employs TRBV12-3 or TRBV12-4 and TRBJ2-5; D tentatively reads TRBD1 or TRBD2 (5 bases each). V was trimmed by 6 bases and J by 5 bases, leaving 16 bases between them. This CDR3 is 14 amino acids long. In nucleotides, the CDR3 is TGTGCCAGCAGCCATGGGACGACGGGGGAGACCCAGTACTTC. Translated: CASSHGTTGETQYF.

The chain joins TRBV7-9 to TRBJ1-4, with 8 nucleotides matching TRBD1. This CDR3 is built from 15 residues. J lost 7 bases, V lost 4 bases, and 8 bases had no gene match. Germline CDR1 is SEHNR and CDR2 is FQNEAQ (reference sequence). The chain's CDR3 is CASSWDRSRGEKLFF. For the CDR3, the DNA is TGTGCCAGCAGCTGGGACAGGTCTCGGGGTGAAAAACTGTTTTTT.

Note on this clonotype: One end of the junction is discordant with germline, which a read error may explain. The chain has TRBV10-3 and TRBJ1-6, with TRBD1 identical over 7 bases. The germline V gene encodes CDR1 ENHRY and CDR2 SYGVKD. The CDR3 runs 14 residues. CDR3 nucleotides: TGTGCCAGCAGTCCCGACAGGGACAATTCACCCCTCCACTTT. This encodes CASSPDRDNSPLHF.

This clonotype showed up many times. The chain has TRBV10-3 and TRBJ2-7; no clear D. Trimming took 3 bases from V and 2 from J, leaving 5 bases between them. This CDR3 is 12 amino acids long. The germline gives CDR1 ENHRY, CDR2 SYGVKD. CDR3 protein: CAISERAYEQYF. CDR3 bases: TGTGCCATCAGTGAAAGGGCCTACGAGCAGTACTTC.

As to this clonotype: This may be a read error, as it is one base from a much larger clone. The CDR3 sequence: CASNLAGRGSNQPQHF. The CDR3, as DNA: TGCGCCAGCAACTTGGCCGGGCGGGGGAGCAATCAGCCCCAGCATTTT. The gene calls are TRBV5-1 and TRBJ1-5; perhaps TRBD1 as D (5 bases). The CDR3 runs to 16 residues. CDR1 is SGHRS and CDR2 is YFSETQ in the germline V gene.

Of note for this clonotype: A much larger clone differs by one base, so this may be a read error. This chain joins TRBV7-9 and TRBJ2-7, with D unresolved. Trimming took off 3 bases at V and 0 bases at J, with 9 bases between the two ends. This CDR3 is 14 amino acids long. CDR1 and CDR2 from the germline V gene are SEHNR and FQNEAQ (reference sequence). As DNA, the CDR3 is TGTGCCAGCAGCTTCGGGCAGAGCTCCTACGAGCAGTACGTC. This translates into CASSFGQSSYEQYV.

Note on this clonotype: A junction boundary mismatches the germline segment, possibly from a read error. The V gene is TRBV10-3, the J gene TRBJ2-6; D remains unclear. Germline CDR1 reads ENHRY; CDR2 reads SYGVKD. The CDR3 is made up of 12 amino acids. CDR3 nucleotide sequence: TGTGCCATCAGTGAGGGGGTCAACGTCCTGACTTTC. Protein sequence: CAISEGVNVLTF.

This clonotype has a count of ten or more. The rearrangement uses TRBV7-9 and TRBJ2-5; no clear D gene. V was cut by 0 bases and J by 5 bases, with 10 bases left in between. Germline CDR1 is SEHNR and CDR2 is FQNEAQ (reference sequence). The CDR3 contains 14 residues. The CDR3 coding sequence is TGTGCCAGCAGCTTAGCAACGCCCGCCGAGACCCAGTACTTC. Translated, it gives CASSLATPAETQYF.

This chain joins TRBV5-1 and TRBJ2-2; perhaps TRBD1 as D (6 bases). The CDR3 extends over 14 amino acids. CDR1 is SGHRS and CDR2 is YFSETQ in the germline V gene. Trimming removed 4 bases at V and 4 bases at J, with 11 bases between. The CDR3 protein is CASSPRDTTGELFF. In DNA form, the CDR3 reads TGCGCCAGCAGCCCCCGGGACACCACCGGGGAGCTGTTTTTT. Filled out from reference TRBV5-1 and TRBJ2-2, the complete variable domain reads KAGVTQTPRYLIKTRGQQVTLSCSPISGHRSVSWYQQTPGQGLQFLFEYFSETQRNKGNFPGRFSGRQFSNSRSEMNVSTLELGDSALYLCASSPRDTTGELFFGEGSRLTVL.

As concerns this clonotype: At one end the junction does not follow the germline gene, possibly because of a read error. The chain joins TRBV7-6 to TRBJ2-7; D uncertain. Germline lookup yields CDR1 SGHVS and CDR2 FNYEAQ. The CDR3 loop spans 16 amino acids. DNA of the CDR3: TGTGCCAGCAGCTTAGCGCCTGAAGGATTCTCCTACGAGCAGTGCTTC. Translating it yields CASSLAPEGFSYEQCF.

This clonotype was seen ten or more times. The chain joins TRBV7-9 to TRBJ2-7; D not resolved. There are 12 residues in the CDR3. From germline, CDR1 is SEHNR and CDR2 FQNEAQ (reference sequence). Trimming cost V 5 bases and J 5 bases, with 10 bases left between them. CDR3 residues: CASSPLDDEQYF. The CDR3 nucleotides read TGTGCCAGCAGCCCTTTAGACGACGAGCAGTACTTC.

V usage is TRBV10-3 and J usage is TRBJ1-2, with D perhaps matching TRBD1 (5 bases). CDR1 and CDR2 (germline): ENHRY, SYGVKD. V was pared by 10 bases and J by 3 bases, with 15 bases between. The CDR3 runs to 13 residues. In DNA, the CDR3 is TGTGCCACCAGCTCCGGGGACGACTATGGCTACACCTTC. Its protein is CATSSGDDYGYTF.

J is TRBJ2-7 and V is TRBV20-1; D perhaps matches TRBD2 (6 bases). The germline V gene has CDR1 DFQATT and CDR2 SNEGSKA (reference sequence). The CDR3 spans 17 residues. Deletions cut 0 bases from V and 3 bases from J, with 21 bases between. CDR3 region: CSARDPLGVAEDYEQYF. CDR3 nucleotides: TGCAGTGCTAGAGACCCTTTAGGGGTAGCGGAAGACTACGAGCAGTACTTC.

The rearrangement links TRBV5-4 to TRBJ2-6, with D uncertain. The CDR3 sequence is 13 residues long. Germline lookup yields CDR1 SGHNT and CDR2 YYREEE (reference sequence). Trimming cost V 4 bases and J 4 bases, with 6 bases left between them. The CDR3: CASSQQGANVLTF. In DNA, the CDR3 is TGTGCCAGCAGCCAACAGGGGGCCAACGTCCTGACTTTC.

Only a few counts were recorded for this clonotype. This chain links TRBV11-1 with TRBJ2-2; D not resolved. V lost 7 bases to trimming and J lost 5 bases, with 20 bases between them. The CDR3 spans 16 residues. The germline CDR1 and CDR2 sequences are SGHAT and FQDESV (reference sequence). CDR3 residues: CASTDEYGKLTGELFF. In DNA, the CDR3 is TGTGCCAGCACAGATGAATATGGCAAGTTGACCGGGGAGCTGTTTTTT.

Regarding this clonotype: With a much larger clone just one base away, this may be a read error. The chain has TRBV2 and TRBJ1-5; TRBD1 aligns across 8 bases. The CDR3 length is 15 residues. The V segment lost 6 bases and the J segment 10 bases; nucleotides outside the gene matches: 14. CDR1 and CDR2 (germline): SNHLY, FYNNEI. CDR3 in amino acids: CASSLDRARAGPQHF. CDR3 nucleotides: TGTGCCAGCAGCTTGGACAGGGCCAGAGCAGGACCCCAGCATTTT.

This clonotype was seen many times. The chain joins TRBV7-3 to TRBJ1-1, with 8 bases matching TRBD1. The CDR3 is made up of 13 amino acids. Trimming cost V 5 bases and J 6 bases; bases outside gene matches: 5. The germline V gene encodes CDR1 SGHTA and CDR2 FQGTGA. The CDR3 region is CASSKQGGAEAFF. The DNA for the CDR3 is TGTGCCAGCAGCAAACAGGGGGGCGCTGAAGCTTTCTTT.

This clonotype was recorded a few times. This chain connects TRBV9 to TRBJ1-2, with D possibly matching TRBD1 (5 bases). Per germline, CDR1 SGDLS and CDR2 YYNGEE. The CDR3 contains 14 residues. V was shortened by 4 bases and J by 3 bases, with 13 bases between the two germline ends. CDR3 amino acids: CASSPRDGYYGYTF. As DNA, the CDR3 is TGTGCCAGCAGCCCGAGGGACGGGTACTATGGCTACACCTTC.

This clonotype was counted only a few times. The rearrangement uses TRBV13 and TRBJ2-5, with TRBD2 identical over 11 bases. This CDR3 comprises 16 residues. The germline gives CDR1 PRHDT, CDR2 FYEKMQ (reference sequence). Germline trimming cut 2 bases from V and 5 bases from J; bases unmatched to any gene: 7. The chain's CDR3 is CASSLNSGGAAETQYF. The CDR3 nucleotides read TGTGCCAGCAGCTTAAATAGCGGGGGGGCCGCGGAGACCCAGTACTTC.

The J gene is TRBJ2-7, the V gene TRBV5-1, with 10 bases fitting TRBD1. Germline CDR1 reads SGHRS; CDR2 reads YFSETQ. This CDR3 contains 16 residues. With V trimmed by 4 bases and J by 3 bases, 10 bases remained unmatched. The CDR3 region is CASSPGGTGEYYEQYF. The CDR3, as DNA: TGCGCCAGCAGCCCTGGGGGGACAGGGGAGTACTACGAGCAGTACTTC.

This clonotype was picked up a small number of times. The rearrangement links TRBV9 to TRBJ2-7, with D possibly TRBD1 on 6 matching bases. The last part of the DNA fits TRBJ2-1 better; the J call may be wrong. CDR1 SGDLS and CDR2 YYNGEE come from the germline V gene. The CDR3 contains 14 residues. CDR3: CASSVGPRGYEQFF. For the CDR3, the DNA is TGTGCCAGCAGCGTAGGCCCCAGGGGATATGAGCAGTTCTTC.